This TCR beta chain was captured by sequencing in a study of response to subunit inactivated influenza vaccine. TCRdb processed the RT-PCR reads anew with MiXCR; each CDR3 protein has one entry. The data show more than 400,000 distinct CDR3 sequences, 10% to 11% seen once. Trimming removed 6 bases from V and 7 bases from J; junction bases left unmatched: 10. This CDR3 is 15 amino acids long. The rearrangement uses TRBV12-3 or TRBV12-4 and TRBJ2-1, with TRBD2 matching 9 bases. The material was PBMCs from blood, obtained 45 days after vaccination. The clonotype originates from a man aged 45-60 years who received an inactivated influenza vaccine. CDR3 nucleotides: TGTGCCAGCAGGTGGAGCGGGGGGCCGGAGAATGAGCAGTTCTTC. Its protein is CASRWSGGPENEQFF.